The next 17 T cell receptor beta chains were all read from a single sample in a study of T cell clusters in autoimmune cytopenias. TRB was amplified by touch-down multiplex PCR, primer pools A and B combined. Reprocessing the multiplex PCR reads, TCRdb reports a single entry for every CDR3 protein and omits DNA. The sample data list several thousand distinct CDR3 sequences. Roughly 38,000 genome equivalents of blood DNA were amplified for TRB. The same specimen was also included in a second study, on T cell repertoires in aging, cancer and after chemotherapy.

Input material: peripheral blood. These receptors came from a human donor with an autoimmune cytopenia or autoimmune hepatitis (not recorded which).

This chain connects TRBV11-2 to TRBJ1-1; the TRBD1 assignment by TCRdb is unverifiable without DNA. Germline V CDR1 and CDR2: SGHAT, FQNNGV. The CDR3 runs 14 residues. CDR3 protein: CASSLEGGTGGAFF.

This clonotype is classed as medium-sized by frequency. The genes are TRBV19 and TRBJ2-1; there is no DNA to check the TCRdb D call of TRBD1. This CDR3 comprises 15 residues. The V gene's germline CDR1 is LNHDA and CDR2 SQIVND (reference sequence). CDR3 region: CASSIVGQGSNEQFF.

The rearrangement links TRBV7-2 to TRBJ2-2; TCRdb selects TRBD1, and the lack of DNA leaves this call unchecked. The CDR3 length is 14 residues. Germline CDR1 is SGHTA and CDR2 is FQGNSA. The CDR3 sequence is CASSLVRGTGELFF.

This chain uses TRBV12-3 or TRBV12-4 with TRBJ2-6; checking the TCRdb D call of TRBD1 is not possible without DNA. There are 17 residues in the CDR3. CDR3 region: CASSIKGGLSGANVLTF.

By frequency, this clonotype registers medium-sized. The V and J genes are TRBV5-6 and TRBJ1-2. CDR3 size: 15 residues. The germline V gene has CDR1 SGHDT and CDR2 YYEEEE. CDR3 amino acids: CASSFGTFGGYGYTF.

This clonotype ranks as medium-sized in terms of frequency. The rearrangement links TRBV27 to TRBJ2-7; the D gene TCRdb calls, TRBD1, cannot be checked with no DNA. Germline V gene data show CDR1 as MNHEY and CDR2 as SMNVEV (reference sequence). This CDR3 has 14 amino acids. CDR3 sequence reads: CASSFGGATYEQYF.

The gene calls are TRBV5-4 and TRBJ2-1; TCRdb lists TRBD2, though no DNA is available to test this call. The CDR3 runs 14 residues. Germline V gene sequence: CDR1 SGHNT, CDR2 YYREEE (reference sequence). The CDR3: CASSWTSGRNEQFF.

The J gene is TRBJ1-2, the V gene TRBV20-1. Germline lookup yields CDR1 DFQATT and CDR2 SNEGSKA (reference sequence). The CDR3 length is 12 residues. CDR3 amino acids: CSASMPVYGYTF.

The V and J genes are TRBV18 and TRBJ2-1. Looked up from germline, CDR1 is KGHSH and CDR2 is LQKENI. The CDR3 loop spans 13 amino acids. Here the CDR3 reads CASFEWSYNEQFF. Full variable domain (remainder filled in from reference TRBV18 and TRBJ2-1): NAGVMQNPRHLVRRRGQEARLRCSPMKGHSHVYWYRQLPEEGLKFMVYLQKENIIDESGMPKERFSAEFPKEGPSILRIQQVVRGDSAAYFCASFEWSYNEQFFGPGTRLTVL.

The chain recombines TRBV6-4 with TRBJ1-6. Per germline, CDR1 MRHNA and CDR2 SNTAGT. This CDR3 has 14 amino acids. CDR3 region: CASSDFSYNSPLHF.

Its frequency marks this clonotype as medium-sized (0.01 to 0.1%). The CDR3 sequence is CASSRGTTYEQYF. This chain uses TRBV19 with TRBJ2-7. This CDR3 has 13 amino acids. Germline values: CDR1 LNHDA, CDR2 SQIVND (reference sequence).

In terms of frequency, this clonotype is medium-sized. The gene calls are TRBV20-1 and TRBJ1-2. CDR1 is DFQATT and CDR2 is SNEGSKA in the germline V gene (reference sequence). The length of the CDR3 is 16 residues. CDR3 sequence: CSASRESSDGGRGYTF.

V gene TRBV18 combines with J gene TRBJ1-1; TCRdb lists TRBD1, though no DNA is available to test this call. CDR3 length equals 14 residues. Germline V CDR1 and CDR2: KGHSH, LQKENI. CDR3 protein: CASSQRTGDTEAFF.

Frequency places this clonotype as medium-sized. The chain recombines TRBV5-6 with TRBJ1-3; no DNA is available, so the TRBD1 call from TCRdb remains unchecked. From germline, CDR1 is SGHDT and CDR2 YYEEEE. The CDR3 covers 15 residues. The CDR3 protein is CASSAGASSGKTIYF.

V usage is TRBV10-3 and J usage is TRBJ2-3; absent DNA, TCRdb's TRBD1 call cannot be checked. The V gene's germline CDR1 is ENHRY and CDR2 SYGVKD. This CDR3 is built from 16 residues. CDR3 region: CAISDPRQASTDTQYF.

The chain's CDR3 is CASSEVSSGVTGNTIYF. The J gene is TRBJ1-3, the V gene TRBV6-1. Germline-derived CDR1 and CDR2 are MNHNS and SASEGT. The CDR3 consists of 17 residues.

The chain employs TRBV20-1 and TRBJ2-7; there is no DNA to check the TCRdb D call of TRBD1. CDR3 length equals 15 residues. Germline-derived CDR1 and CDR2 are DFQATT and SNEGSKA (reference sequence). The CDR3 protein is CSARRGQGVSYEQYF.